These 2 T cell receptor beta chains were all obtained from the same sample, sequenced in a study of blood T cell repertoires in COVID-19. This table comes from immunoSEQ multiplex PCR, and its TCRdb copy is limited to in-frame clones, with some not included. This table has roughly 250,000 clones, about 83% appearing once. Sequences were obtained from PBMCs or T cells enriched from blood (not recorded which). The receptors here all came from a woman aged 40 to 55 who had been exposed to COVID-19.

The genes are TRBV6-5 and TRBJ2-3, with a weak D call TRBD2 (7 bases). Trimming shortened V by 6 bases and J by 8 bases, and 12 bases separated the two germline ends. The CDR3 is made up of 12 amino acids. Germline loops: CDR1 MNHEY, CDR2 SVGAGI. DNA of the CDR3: TGTGCCAGCAGACACAGGGAGGGTACGCAGTATTTT. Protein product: CASRHREGTQYF.

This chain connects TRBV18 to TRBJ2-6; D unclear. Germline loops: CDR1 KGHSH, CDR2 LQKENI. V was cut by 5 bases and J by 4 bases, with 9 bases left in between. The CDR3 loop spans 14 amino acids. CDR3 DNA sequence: TGTGCCAGCTCATCTCCGTTCGGGGCCAACGTCCTGACTTTC. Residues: CASSSPFGANVLTF.